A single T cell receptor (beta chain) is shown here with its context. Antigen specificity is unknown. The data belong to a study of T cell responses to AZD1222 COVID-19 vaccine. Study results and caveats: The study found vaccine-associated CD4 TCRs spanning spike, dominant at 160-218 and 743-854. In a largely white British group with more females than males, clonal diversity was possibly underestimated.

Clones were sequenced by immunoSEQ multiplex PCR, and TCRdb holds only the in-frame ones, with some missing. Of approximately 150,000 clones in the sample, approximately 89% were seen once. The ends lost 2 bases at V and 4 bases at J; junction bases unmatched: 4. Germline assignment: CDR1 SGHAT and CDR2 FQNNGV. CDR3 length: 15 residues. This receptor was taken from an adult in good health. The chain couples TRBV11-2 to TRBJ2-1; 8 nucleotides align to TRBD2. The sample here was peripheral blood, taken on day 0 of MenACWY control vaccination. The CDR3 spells CASSLRGGAYNEQFF. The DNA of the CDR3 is TGTGCCAGCAGCTTACGGGGGGGCGCATACAATGAGCAGTTCTTC.